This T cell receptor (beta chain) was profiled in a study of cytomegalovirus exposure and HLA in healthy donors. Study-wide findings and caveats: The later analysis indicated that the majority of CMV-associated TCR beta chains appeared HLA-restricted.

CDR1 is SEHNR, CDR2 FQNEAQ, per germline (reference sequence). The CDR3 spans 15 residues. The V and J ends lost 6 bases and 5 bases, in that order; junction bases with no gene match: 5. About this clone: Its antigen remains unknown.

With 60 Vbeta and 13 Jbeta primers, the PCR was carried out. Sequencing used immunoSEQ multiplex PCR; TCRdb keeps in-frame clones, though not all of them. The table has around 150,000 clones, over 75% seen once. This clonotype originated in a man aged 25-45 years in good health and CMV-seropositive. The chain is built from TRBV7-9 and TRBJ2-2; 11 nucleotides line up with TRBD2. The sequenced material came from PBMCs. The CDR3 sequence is CASSSRLAGTGELFF. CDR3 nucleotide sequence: TGTGCCAGCAGTTCCCGACTAGCGGGGACCGGGGAGCTGTTTTTT.